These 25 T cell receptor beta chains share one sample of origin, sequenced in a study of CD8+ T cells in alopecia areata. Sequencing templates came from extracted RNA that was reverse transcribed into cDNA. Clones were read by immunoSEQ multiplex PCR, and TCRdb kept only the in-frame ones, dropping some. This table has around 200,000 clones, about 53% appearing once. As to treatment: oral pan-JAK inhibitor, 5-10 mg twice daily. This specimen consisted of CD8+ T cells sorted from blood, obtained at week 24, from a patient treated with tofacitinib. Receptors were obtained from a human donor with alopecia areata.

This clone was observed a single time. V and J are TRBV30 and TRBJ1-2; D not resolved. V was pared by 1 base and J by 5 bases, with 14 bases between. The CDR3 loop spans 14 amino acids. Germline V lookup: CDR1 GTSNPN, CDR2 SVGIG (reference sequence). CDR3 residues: CAWSAPSQTYGYTF. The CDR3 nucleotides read TGTGCCTGGAGTGCACCTTCACAGACGTATGGCTACACCTTC.

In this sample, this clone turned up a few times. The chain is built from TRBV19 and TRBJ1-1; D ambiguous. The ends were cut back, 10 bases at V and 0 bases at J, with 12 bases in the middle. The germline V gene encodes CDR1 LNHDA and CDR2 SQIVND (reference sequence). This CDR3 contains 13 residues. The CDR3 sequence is CATSLGMNTEAFF. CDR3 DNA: TGTGCCACCTCGTTGGGGATGAACACTGAAGCTTTCTTT.

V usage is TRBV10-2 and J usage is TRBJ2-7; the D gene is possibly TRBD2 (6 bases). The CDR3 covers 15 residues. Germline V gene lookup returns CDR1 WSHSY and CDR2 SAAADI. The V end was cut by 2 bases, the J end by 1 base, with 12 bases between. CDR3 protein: CASSEELAGSYEQYF. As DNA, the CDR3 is TGCGCCAGCAGTGAGGAATTGGCGGGGTCCTACGAGCAGTACTTC.

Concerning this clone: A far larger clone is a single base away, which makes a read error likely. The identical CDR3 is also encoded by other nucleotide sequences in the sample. This CDR3 is CASSLEGYEQYF. For the CDR3, the DNA is TGTGCCAGCAGCTTGGAGGGATACGAGCAGTACTTC. The chain carries TRBV5-6 and TRBJ2-7; D is uncertain. V gave up 0 bases and J gave up 4 bases, with 5 bases separating them. The CDR3 has 12 residues. Looked up from germline, CDR1 is SGHDT and CDR2 is YYEEEE.

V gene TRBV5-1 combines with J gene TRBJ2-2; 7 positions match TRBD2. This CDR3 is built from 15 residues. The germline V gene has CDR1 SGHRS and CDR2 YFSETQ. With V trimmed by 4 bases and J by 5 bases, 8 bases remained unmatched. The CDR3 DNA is TGCGCCAGCAGCACCGAAAATAGCGGGACCGGGGAGCTGTTTTTT. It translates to CASSTENSGTGELFF.

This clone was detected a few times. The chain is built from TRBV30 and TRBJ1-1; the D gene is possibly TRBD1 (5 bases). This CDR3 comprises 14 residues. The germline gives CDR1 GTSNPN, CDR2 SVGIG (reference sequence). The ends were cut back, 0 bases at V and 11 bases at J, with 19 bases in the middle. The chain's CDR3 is CAWSVLGTGDKAFF. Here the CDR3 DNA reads TGTGCCTGGAGTGTACTAGGGACTGGGGATAAGGCTTTCTTT. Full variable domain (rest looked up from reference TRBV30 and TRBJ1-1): SQTIHQWPATLVQPVGSPLSLECTVEGTSNPNLYWYRQAAGRGLQLLFYSVGIGQISSEVPQNLSASRPQDRQFILSSKKLLLSDSGFYLCAWSVLGTGDKAFFGQGTRLTVV.

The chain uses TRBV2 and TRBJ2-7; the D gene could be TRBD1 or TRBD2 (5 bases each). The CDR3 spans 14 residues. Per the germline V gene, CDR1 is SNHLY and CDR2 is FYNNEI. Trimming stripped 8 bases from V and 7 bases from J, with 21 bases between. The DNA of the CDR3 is TGTGCCAGCTACAGCCCGGGACCCGCGTCGGAGCAGTACTTC. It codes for CASYSPGPASEQYF. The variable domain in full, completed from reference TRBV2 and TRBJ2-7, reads EPEVTQTPSHQVTQMGQEVILRCVPISNHLYFYWYRQILGQKVEFLVSFYNNEISEKSEIFDDQFSVERPDGSNFTLKIRSTKLEDSAMYFCASYSPGPASEQYFGPGTRLTVT.

CDR3 amino acids: CASSASGGAGETQYF. For the CDR3, the DNA is TGTGCCAGCAGCGCTAGCGGGGGGGCCGGTGAGACCCAGTACTTC. The chain joins TRBV6-5 to TRBJ2-5; 12 bases are a match to TRBD2. The V segment lost 6 bases and the J segment 5 bases; nucleotides outside the gene matches: 7. CDR1 is MNHEY and CDR2 is SVGAGI in the germline V gene. The CDR3 totals 15 residues.

The CDR3 here is CAQAQGLYNEQFF. The CDR3 DNA reads as TGTGCCCAAGCCCAGGGACTTTACAATGAGCAGTTCTTC. The gene calls are TRBV30 and TRBJ2-1; TRBD2 might be the D (6 bases). There are 13 residues in the CDR3. V gave up 8 bases and J gave up 4 bases, with 15 bases separating them. Germline CDR1 reads GTSNPN; CDR2 reads SVGIG (reference sequence).

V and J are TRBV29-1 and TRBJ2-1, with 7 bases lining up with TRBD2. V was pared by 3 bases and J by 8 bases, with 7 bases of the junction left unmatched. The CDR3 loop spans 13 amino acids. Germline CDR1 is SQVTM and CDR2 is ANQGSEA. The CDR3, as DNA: TGCAGCGTTGACGGGGGGTTTGGGTATGAGCAGTTCTTC. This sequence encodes CSVDGGFGYEQFF.

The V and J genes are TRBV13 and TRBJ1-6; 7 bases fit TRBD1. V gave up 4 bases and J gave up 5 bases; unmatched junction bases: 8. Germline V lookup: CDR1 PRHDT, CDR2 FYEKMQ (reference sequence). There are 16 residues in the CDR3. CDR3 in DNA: TGTGCCAGCAGCTCTATAGGGACAGAAGATAATTCACCCCTCCACTTT. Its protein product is CASSSIGTEDNSPLHF.

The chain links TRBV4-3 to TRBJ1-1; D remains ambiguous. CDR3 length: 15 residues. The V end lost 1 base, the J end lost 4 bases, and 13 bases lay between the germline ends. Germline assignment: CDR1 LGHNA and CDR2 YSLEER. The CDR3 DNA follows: TGCGCCAGCAGCCAAGGCGGCGGGATACTCACTGAAGCTTTCTTT. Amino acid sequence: CASSQGGGILTEAFF.

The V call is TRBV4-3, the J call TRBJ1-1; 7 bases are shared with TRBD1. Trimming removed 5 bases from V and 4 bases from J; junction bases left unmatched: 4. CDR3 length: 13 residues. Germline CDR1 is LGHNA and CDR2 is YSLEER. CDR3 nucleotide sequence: TGCGCCAGCAGCTTGACAGGGATCACTGAAGCTTTCTTT. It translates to CASSLTGITEAFF.

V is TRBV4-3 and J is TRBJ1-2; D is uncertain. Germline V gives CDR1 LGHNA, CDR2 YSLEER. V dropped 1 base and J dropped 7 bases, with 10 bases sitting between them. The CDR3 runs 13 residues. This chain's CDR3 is CASSQATATGYTF. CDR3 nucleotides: TGCGCCAGCAGCCAAGCGACGGCTACTGGCTACACCTTC.

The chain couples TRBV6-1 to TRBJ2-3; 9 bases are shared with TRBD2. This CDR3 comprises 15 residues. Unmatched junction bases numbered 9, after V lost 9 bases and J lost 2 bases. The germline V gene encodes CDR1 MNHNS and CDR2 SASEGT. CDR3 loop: CASKELAGSTDTQYF. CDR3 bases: TGTGCCAGTAAGGAACTAGCGGGCTCCACAGATACGCAGTATTTT.

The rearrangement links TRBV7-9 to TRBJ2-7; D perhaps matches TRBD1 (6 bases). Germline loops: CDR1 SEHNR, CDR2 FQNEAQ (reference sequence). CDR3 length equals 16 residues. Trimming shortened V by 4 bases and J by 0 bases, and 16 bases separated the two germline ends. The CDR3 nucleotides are TGTGCCAGCAGCTCCACTATACAGGGAAACTCCTACGAGCAGTACTTC. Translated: CASSSTIQGNSYEQYF.

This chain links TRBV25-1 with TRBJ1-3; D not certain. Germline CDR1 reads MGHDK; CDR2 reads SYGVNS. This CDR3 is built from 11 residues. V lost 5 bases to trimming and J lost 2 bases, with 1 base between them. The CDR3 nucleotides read TGTGCCAGCAGTCCTGGAAACACCATATATTTT. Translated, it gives CASSPGNTIYF.

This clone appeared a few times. CDR3 loop: CASSLTPRTELYNEQFF. CDR3 in DNA: TGTGCCAGCAGTCTTACCCCAAGGACAGAGCTATACAATGAGCAGTTCTTC. This rearrangement joins TRBV27 to TRBJ2-1, with D tentatively TRBD1 (6 bases). CDR3 length: 17 residues. Per germline, CDR1 MNHEY and CDR2 SMNVEV (reference sequence). V was shortened by 5 bases and J by 4 bases, with 21 bases between the two germline ends.

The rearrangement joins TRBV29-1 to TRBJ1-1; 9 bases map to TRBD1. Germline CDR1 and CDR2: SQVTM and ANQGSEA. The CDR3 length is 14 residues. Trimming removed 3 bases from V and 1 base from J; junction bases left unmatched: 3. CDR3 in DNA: TGCAGCGTTGATTGGGACAGGGCGAACACTGAAGCTTTCTTT. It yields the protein CSVDWDRANTEAFF.

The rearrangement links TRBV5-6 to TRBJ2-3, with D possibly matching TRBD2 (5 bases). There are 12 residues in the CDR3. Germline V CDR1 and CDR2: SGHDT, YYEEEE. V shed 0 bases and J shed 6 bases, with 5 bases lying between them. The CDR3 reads CASSLGRDTQYF. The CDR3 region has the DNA TGTGCCAGCAGCTTGGGGAGGGATACGCAGTATTTT.

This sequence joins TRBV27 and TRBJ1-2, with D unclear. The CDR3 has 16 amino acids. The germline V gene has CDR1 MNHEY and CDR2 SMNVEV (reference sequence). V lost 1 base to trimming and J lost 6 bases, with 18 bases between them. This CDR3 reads CASSLYGIGPSHGYTF. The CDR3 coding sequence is TGTGCCAGCAGTTTATATGGGATCGGGCCCTCACATGGCTACACCTTC.

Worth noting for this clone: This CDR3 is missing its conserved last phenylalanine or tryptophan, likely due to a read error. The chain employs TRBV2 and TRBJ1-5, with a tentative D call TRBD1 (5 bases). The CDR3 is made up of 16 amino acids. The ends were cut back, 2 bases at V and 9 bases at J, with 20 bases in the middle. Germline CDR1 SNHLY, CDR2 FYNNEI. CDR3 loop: CASSENSGARDTPQHV. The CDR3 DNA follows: TGTGCCAGCAGTGAAAACTCTGGGGCCAGGGATACGCCCCAGCATGTT.

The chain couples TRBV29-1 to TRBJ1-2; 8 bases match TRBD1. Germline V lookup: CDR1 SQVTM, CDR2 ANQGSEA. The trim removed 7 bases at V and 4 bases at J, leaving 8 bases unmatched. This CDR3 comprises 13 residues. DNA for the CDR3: TGCAGCGCCCAACAGGGGGAATCCTATGGCTACACCTTC. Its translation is CSAQQGESYGYTF. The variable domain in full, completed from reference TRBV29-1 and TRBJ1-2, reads SAVISQKPSRDICQRGTSLTIQCQVDSQVTMMFWYRQQPGQSLTLIATANQGSEATYESGFVIDKFPISRPNLTFSTLTVSNMSPEDSSIYLCSAQQGESYGYTFGSGTRLTVV.

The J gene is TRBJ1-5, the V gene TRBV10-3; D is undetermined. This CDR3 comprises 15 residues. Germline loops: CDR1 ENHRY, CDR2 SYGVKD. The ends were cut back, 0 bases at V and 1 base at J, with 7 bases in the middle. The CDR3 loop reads CAISESGESNQPQHF. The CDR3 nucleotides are TGTGCCATCAGTGAGTCCGGGGAAAGCAATCAGCCCCAGCATTTT.

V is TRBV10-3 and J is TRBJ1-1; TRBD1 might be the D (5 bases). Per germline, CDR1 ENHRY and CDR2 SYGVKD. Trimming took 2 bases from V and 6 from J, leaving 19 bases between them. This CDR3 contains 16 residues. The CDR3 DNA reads TGTGCCATCAGTGAGAGAGTGGCAGATCCGGGGGCTGAAGCTTTCTTT. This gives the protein CAISERVADPGAEAFF.